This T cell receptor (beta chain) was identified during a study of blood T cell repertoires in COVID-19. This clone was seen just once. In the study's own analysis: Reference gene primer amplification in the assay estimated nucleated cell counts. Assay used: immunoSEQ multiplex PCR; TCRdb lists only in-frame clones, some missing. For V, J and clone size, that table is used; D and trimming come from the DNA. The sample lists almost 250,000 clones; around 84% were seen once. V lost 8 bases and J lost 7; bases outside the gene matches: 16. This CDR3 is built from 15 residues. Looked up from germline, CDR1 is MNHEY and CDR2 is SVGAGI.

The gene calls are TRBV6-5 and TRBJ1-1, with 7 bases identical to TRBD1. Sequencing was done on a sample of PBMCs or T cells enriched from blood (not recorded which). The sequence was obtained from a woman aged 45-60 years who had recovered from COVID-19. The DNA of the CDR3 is TGTGCCAGCCGACATGGACAGAAAAGGACAGGTGAAGCTTTCTTT. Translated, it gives CASRHGQKRTGEAFF.